These 27 T cell receptor beta chains were all obtained from the same sample, sequenced in a study of T cell changes during pregnancy in multiple sclerosis (dated by TCRdb to between 2017 and 2020). The receptor library was made with the immunoSEQ multiplex PCR assay. Held by TCRdb, this immuneACCESS table contains in-frame sequences only and omits some clones. Under half of the omission traces to an unresolved V gene where checked; the cause of the rest is unknown. The sample records about 39,000 clones, 94% of which are singletons. Jointly, the top ten make up 0.35% of the sample. The sequencing here drew on CD4+ T cells from peripheral blood mononuclear cells, taken after pregnancy. Receptors were obtained from a female donor with multiple sclerosis, enrolled in a pregnancy study.

V is TRBV7-9 and J is TRBJ2-7; D gene ambiguous. The length of the CDR3 is 11 residues. Deletions cut 4 bases from V and 6 bases from J, with 7 bases between. Germline CDR1 SEHNR, CDR2 FQNEAQ (reference sequence). The CDR3 protein is CASSSGLEQYF. The CDR3 nucleotides are TGTGCCAGCAGCTCTGGCCTCGAGCAGTACTTC.

J is TRBJ2-3 and V is TRBV6-6; 10 bases are a match to TRBD2. In germline, CDR1 is MNHNY, CDR2 SVGAGI (reference sequence). Trimming removed 10 bases from V and 0 bases from J; junction bases left unmatched: 4. This CDR3 has 14 residues. CDR3 DNA sequence: TGTGCCACCGGGACTAGCGCTAGCACAGATACGCAGTATTTT. This codes for CATGTSASTDTQYF.

On this clone itself: One end of the junction does not line up with germline, which may come from a read error. The chain joins TRBV9 to TRBJ1-2; D might be TRBD1 (5 bases). Germline loops: CDR1 SGDLS, CDR2 YYNGEE. There are 14 residues in the CDR3. The CDR3 reads CASTVGAGYSGYTF. The CDR3, as DNA: TGTGCCAGCACCGTAGGGGCGGGGTACAGTGGCTACACCTTC.

The count of this clone is one. The chain links TRBV5-4 to TRBJ1-6, with D maybe TRBD1 (5 bases). The V gene's germline CDR1 is SGHNT and CDR2 YYREEE (reference sequence). The CDR3 length is 14 residues. V lost 1 base to trimming and J lost 7 bases, with 9 bases between them. Here the CDR3 reads CASSLPQANSPLHF. The CDR3 coding sequence is TGTGCCAGCAGCTTGCCACAGGCGAATTCACCCCTCCACTTT.

This clone was seen more than once but under ten times. The genes are TRBV6-5 and TRBJ1-1; D is ambiguous. This CDR3 contains 12 residues. V was clipped by 6 bases and J by 2 bases, with 7 bases between them. CDR1 is MNHEY and CDR2 is SVGAGI in the germline V gene. In nucleotides, the CDR3 is TGTGCCAGCAGACCCAGAAACACTGAAGCTTTCTTT. Amino acid sequence: CASRPRNTEAFF.

This chain links TRBV7-2 with TRBJ2-3; TRBD2 matches 9 bases. V was clipped by 5 bases and J by 9 bases; unmatched bases: 18. The germline CDR1 and CDR2 sequences are SGHTA and FQGNSA. This CDR3 is built from 17 residues. The CDR3 DNA is TGTGCCAGCAGCCCTCTTGGGGCGGGGGGGAACACAGGGACGCAGTATTTT. It specifies CASSPLGAGGNTGTQYF.

The rearrangement uses TRBV4-2 and TRBJ1-2; 10 bases fit TRBD1. Germline V gene lookup returns CDR1 LGHNA and CDR2 YNFKEQ. Trimming cost V 3 bases and J 8 bases; bases outside gene matches: 9. The CDR3 sequence is 15 residues long. The CDR3 protein is CASSQETGGGPGYTF. The CDR3 bases are TGTGCCAGCAGCCAGGAGACAGGGGGCGGGCCGGGCTACACCTTC.

The V gene is TRBV18, the J gene TRBJ2-3; 15 bases align to TRBD2. With 6 bases clipped from V and 2 bases from J, the junction kept 6 bases outside the gene matches. Germline CDR1 reads KGHSH; CDR2 reads LQKENI. The CDR3 is 17 residues long. For the CDR3, the DNA is TGTGCCAGCTCGTCGGGACTAGCGGGGGGCATCACAGATACGCAGTATTTT. Protein sequence: CASSSGLAGGITDTQYF.

The chain couples TRBV5-6 to TRBJ2-2, with TRBD1 matching over 12 bases. CDR1 is SGHDT, CDR2 YYEEEE, per germline. CDR3 length: 14 residues. V gave up 9 bases and J gave up 3 bases; unmatched junction bases: 3. The chain's CDR3 is CAMGTGGYTGELFF. CDR3 bases: TGTGCCATGGGGACAGGGGGCTACACCGGGGAGCTGTTTTTT.

The CDR3 sequence is CAWNPLLALGNEQFF. CDR3 DNA sequence: TGTGCCTGGAACCCCCTGCTAGCGTTGGGCAATGAGCAGTTCTTC. V is TRBV30 and J is TRBJ2-1; a possible D gene is TRBD2 (6 bases). V was clipped by 4 bases and J by 6 bases, with 19 bases between them. Germline V CDR1 and CDR2: GTSNPN, SVGIG (reference sequence). The CDR3 loop spans 15 amino acids.

The chain carries TRBV11-2 and TRBJ1-4, with TRBD1 matching over 9 bases. This CDR3 has 15 residues. The V gene end was trimmed by 5 bases and the J gene end by 7 bases; junction bases not matched to a gene: 8. Germline V CDR1 and CDR2: SGHAT, FQNNGV. DNA of the CDR3: TGTGCCAGCAGCCTAAGTACAGGGGGCAGTGAAAAACTGTTTTTT. It is translated as CASSLSTGGSEKLFF. Looking up the rest from reference TRBV11-2 and TRBJ1-4 gives the full variable domain: EAGVAQSPRYKIIEKRQSVAFWCNPISGHATLYWYQQILGQGPKLLIQFQNNGVVDDSQLPKDRFSAERLKGVDSTLKIQPAKLEDSAVYLCASSLSTGGSEKLFFGSGTQLSVL.

The chain combines TRBV27 with TRBJ1-1, with no clear D. Germline-derived CDR1 and CDR2 are MNHEY and SMNVEV (reference sequence). Trimming took 3 bases from V and 1 from J, leaving 6 bases between them. The CDR3 totals 13 residues. Written as DNA, the CDR3 is TGTGCCAGCAGTTTTACCGGGAACACTGAAGCTTTCTTT. As protein: CASSFTGNTEAFF.

The gene calls are TRBV7-8 and TRBJ2-5, with unresolved D. Between the trimmed V and J ends, which lost 2 bases and 4 bases, there was a span of 11 bases. CDR3 length: 14 residues. Germline lookup yields CDR1 SGHVS and CDR2 FQNEAQ. The CDR3 coding sequence is TGTGCCAGCAGCTTAAGCCGGGTAGGAGAGACCCAGTACTTC. It codes for CASSLSRVGETQYF. Complete variable domain (other parts from reference TRBV7-8 and TRBJ2-5): GAGVSQSPRYKVAKRGQDVALRCDPISGHVSLFWYQQALGQGPEFLTYFQNEAQLDKSGLPSDRFFAERPEGSVSTLKIQRTQQEDSAVYLCASSLSRVGETQYFGPGTRLLVL.

The rearrangement uses TRBV7-2 and TRBJ2-7, with 10 bases identical to TRBD2. Germline V lookup: CDR1 SGHTA, CDR2 FQGNSA. The CDR3 is 15 amino acids. With 5 bases clipped from V and 0 bases from J, the junction kept 4 bases outside the gene matches. The CDR3 loop reads CASSTTSGASYEQYF. CDR3 DNA sequence: TGTGCCAGCAGCACTACTAGCGGGGCCTCCTACGAGCAGTACTTC.

In DNA form, the CDR3 reads TGTGCCAGCAGCAGGGCGGGGGGCAACAATGAGCAGTTCTTC. Translation gives CASSRAGGNNEQFF. V is TRBV7-3 and J is TRBJ2-1; 8 bases agree with TRBD2. Germline V gives CDR1 SGHTA, CDR2 FQGTGA. Trimming removed 5 bases from V and 5 bases from J; junction bases left unmatched: 5. The length of the CDR3 is 14 residues.

This clone showed up just a few times. The chain carries TRBV6-5 and TRBJ1-6, with 7 bases that match TRBD1. Trimming removed 6 bases from V and 7 bases from J; junction bases left unmatched: 9. This CDR3 contains 15 residues. In germline, CDR1 is MNHEY, CDR2 SVGAGI. CDR3 region: CASRDETGLNSPLHF. The CDR3, as DNA: TGTGCCAGCAGAGACGAGACAGGGTTAAATTCACCCCTCCACTTT.

The V and J genes are TRBV2 and TRBJ2-1; 9 bases match TRBD2. This CDR3 has 16 amino acids. V lost 0 bases and J lost 7; bases outside the gene matches: 7. Germline-derived CDR1 and CDR2 are SNHLY and FYNNEI. The CDR3 DNA reads TGTGCCAGCAGTGAAGCAGGTCTAGCGGGGATAAATGAGCAGTTCTTC. Translating it yields CASSEAGLAGINEQFF.

In DNA form, the CDR3 reads TGTGCCTGGGTACTAGCAGGGCCAGATACGCAGTATTTT. Amino acid sequence: CAWVLAGPDTQYF. This chain uses TRBV30 with TRBJ2-3; maybe TRBD2 (6 bases). The CDR3 extends over 13 amino acids. With 5 bases removed from V and 4 bases from J, the gap between germline ends came to 13 bases. The V gene's germline CDR1 is GTSNPN and CDR2 SVGIG (reference sequence).

J is TRBJ2-5 and V is TRBV14; D unresolved. Germline V gene sequence: CDR1 SGHDN, CDR2 FVKESK. Trimming shortened V by 1 base and J by 5 bases, and 11 bases separated the two germline ends. The length of the CDR3 is 14 residues. CDR3 loop: CASSQARLRETQYF. The CDR3 DNA sequence: TGTGCCAGCAGCCAAGCGAGGTTACGGGAGACCCAGTACTTC. Complete variable domain (other parts from reference TRBV14 and TRBJ2-5): EAGVTQFPSHSVIEKGQTVTLRCDPISGHDNLYWYRRVMGKEIKFLLHFVKESKQDESGMPNNRFLAERTGGTYSTLKVQPAELEDSGVYFCASSQARLRETQYFGPGTRLLVL.

The chain joins TRBV10-3 to TRBJ2-1; the match to TRBD2 covers 8 bases. The CDR3 length is 16 residues. The V segment lost 1 base and the J segment 6 bases; nucleotides outside the gene matches: 8. Germline loops: CDR1 ENHRY, CDR2 SYGVKD. For the CDR3, the DNA is TGTGCCATCAGTGAGTGGGGACTAGAGTTCGGCAATGAGCAGTTCTTC. Protein sequence: CAISEWGLEFGNEQFF.

The CDR3 here is CASSLVLGQGGNGYTF. The CDR3 coding sequence is TGCGCCAGCAGCTTGGTACTTGGACAGGGAGGTAACGGCTACACCTTC. The chain has TRBV5-1 and TRBJ1-2; 8 positions match TRBD1. Unmatched junction bases numbered 12, after V lost 0 bases and J lost 8 bases. Per the germline V gene, CDR1 is SGHRS and CDR2 is YFSETQ. The length of the CDR3 is 16 residues.

The V and J genes are TRBV11-3 and TRBJ1-6, with 10 nucleotides matching TRBD1. Losses at the gene ends were 5 bases for V and 5 bases for J; bases not matched to a gene: 0. The V gene's germline CDR1 is SGHNT and CDR2 YENEEA. CDR3 size: 14 residues. In DNA form, the CDR3 reads TGTGCCAGCAGCGGGACAGGGGATAATTCACCCCTCCACTTT. Residues: CASSGTGDNSPLHF.

The J gene is TRBJ2-3, the V gene TRBV5-4; D perhaps matches TRBD2 (6 bases). V lost 2 bases and J lost 0, with 10 bases in between. Germline-derived CDR1 and CDR2 are SGHNT and YYREEE (reference sequence). This CDR3 is 15 amino acids long. The CDR3 region has the DNA TGTGCCAGCAGCTTTGGCGGGGCCAGCACAGATACGCAGTATTTT. Translating it yields CASSFGGASTDTQYF.

The gene calls are TRBV6-5 and TRBJ2-3, with D possibly being TRBD1 (5 bases). V shed 0 bases and J shed 6 bases, with 16 bases lying between them. The CDR3 length is 16 residues. Germline CDR1 is MNHEY and CDR2 is SVGAGI. The CDR3 DNA reads TGTGCCAGCAGTTACTCGGGCAGGGCCATTCAGGATACGCAGTATTTT. This translates into CASSYSGRAIQDTQYF.

This clone appeared once. V gene TRBV11-3 combines with J gene TRBJ2-2; 9 bases line up with TRBD1. CDR1 and CDR2 from the germline V gene are SGHNT and YENEEA. The CDR3 loop spans 17 amino acids. J gave up 7 bases and V 0 bases, and 9 bases lay outside the gene matches. The DNA for the CDR3 is TGTGCCAGCAGCTTAGAGAAAACAGGGGGCGCGGGCGGGGAGCTGTTTTTT. Translation: CASSLEKTGGAGGELFF.

This chain uses TRBV6-5 with TRBJ1-4; D unclear. CDR3 size: 13 residues. Germline V gene data show CDR1 as MNHEY and CDR2 as SVGAGI. The V end lost 4 bases, the J end lost 8 bases, and 11 bases lay between the germline ends. CDR3 DNA: TGTGCCAGCAGTTTGATAGTCAAGGAAAAACTGTTTTTT. As protein: CASSLIVKEKLFF.

V gene TRBV12-2 combines with J gene TRBJ2-5; the table's D call TRBD1 went unverified against the DNA. TRBV12-2 is assigned pseudogene status. There are 11 residues in the CDR3. CDR3 region: CASRLPDRQYF. The CDR3 DNA is TGTGCAAGTCGCTTACCGGACAGGCAGTACTTC.